This T cell receptor beta chain came from a study of T cell clusters in autoimmune cytopenias. The overall study: Per sample, median TRB depth was roughly 56,000 reads, yielding a median roughly 2,200 distinct clonotypes. Whole-study results and caveats: TRB repertoire shifts in secondary cytopenia and chronic lymphocytic leukemia mostly reflected lymphoma, not autoimmunity. Primary autoimmune cytopenia patients appeared to lack physiological T cell clusters present in healthy donors.

TRB was amplified by touch-down multiplex PCR, primer pools A and B combined. From the multiplex PCR reads, TCRdb lists one entry per CDR3 protein and no DNA. Its table lists 6,000 to 9,500 distinct CDR3 sequences. This clonotype counts as medium-sized by frequency. The antigen remains undetermined. CDR3 size: 16 residues. About 37,500 genome equivalents of blood DNA were amplified for TRB. Material for sequencing was peripheral blood. V and J are TRBV12-3 or TRBV12-4 and TRBJ1-2; the TCRdb D gene call, TRBD1, has no DNA to confirm it. This sequence was found in a human donor with an autoimmune cytopenia or autoimmune hepatitis (not recorded which). This chain's CDR3 is CASSLAGATRGYGYTF.